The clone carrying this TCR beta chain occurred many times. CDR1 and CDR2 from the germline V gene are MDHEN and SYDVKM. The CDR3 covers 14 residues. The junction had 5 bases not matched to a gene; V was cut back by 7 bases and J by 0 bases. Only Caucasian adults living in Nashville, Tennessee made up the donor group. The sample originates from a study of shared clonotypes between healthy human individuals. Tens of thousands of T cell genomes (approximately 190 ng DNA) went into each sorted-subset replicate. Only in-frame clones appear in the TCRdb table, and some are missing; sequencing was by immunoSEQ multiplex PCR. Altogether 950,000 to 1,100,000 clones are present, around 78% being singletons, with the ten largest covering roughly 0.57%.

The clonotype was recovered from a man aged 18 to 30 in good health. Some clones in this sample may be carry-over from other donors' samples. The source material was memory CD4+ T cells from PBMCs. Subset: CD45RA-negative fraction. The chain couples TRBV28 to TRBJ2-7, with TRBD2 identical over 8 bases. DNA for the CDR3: TGTGCCAGCACCCGGGGGGGCCTCTCCTACGAGCAGTACTTC. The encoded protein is CASTRGGLSYEQYF.